The clone carrying this TCR beta chain was seen once. What it recognizes is unknown. Trimming took off 1 base at V and 1 base at J, with 13 bases between the two ends. This CDR3 region has 16 residues. From germline, CDR1 is MGHRA and CDR2 YSYEKL. PCR primers comprised 60 Vbeta and 13 Jbeta primers. How the authors handled the data: In a later analysis, of 70 million to 85 million unique beta chains, about 12 million appeared in at least two donors. Sequencing used immunoSEQ multiplex PCR; TCRdb keeps in-frame clones, though not all of them. V and J calls plus clone size are reproduced from that table; the DNA served to infer D and trimming. Among about 98,000 clones listed, 63% were seen once. This entry comes from a study of cytomegalovirus exposure and HLA in healthy donors. Points from the study as a whole: Analysis performed later showed TCR beta chains linked to HLA being more clonally expanded than equally common others.

The clonotype comes from a human donor in good health. The sequenced sample consisted of PBMCs. V gene TRBV4-1 combines with J gene TRBJ1-1; the D is unclear. The CDR3 nucleotides read TGCGCCAGCAGCCAAGCTAGCGGACTGGCGAACACTGAAGCTTTCTTT. Translation: CASSQASGLANTEAFF.